A selection of T cell receptor beta chains follows, all from one sample in a study of cytomegalovirus exposure and HLA in healthy donors. Only in-frame clones appear in the TCRdb table, and some are missing; sequencing was by immunoSEQ multiplex PCR. Seen in this sample are tens of thousands of clones; the ten most common clones hold more than 8%. Sequenced input: PBMCs. The receptor source for this set is a male donor in good health and CMV-seronegative. CDR3s include the opening cysteine and the closing phenylalanine or tryptophan. The D gene is left open where the match is weak.

CDR3 length: 15; V gene: TRBV28; J gene: TRBJ2-4; D gene: TRBD2; CDR3 protein: CASLAGLAGGNIQYF; CDR3 DNA: TGTGCCAGCTTAGCAGGACTAGCGGGAGGGAACATTCAGTACTTC
CDR3 length: 15; V gene: TRBV6-1; J gene: TRBJ2-1; D gene: TRBD1; CDR3 protein: CASSVWDRGLNEQFF; CDR3 DNA: TGTGCCAGCAGTGTGTGGGACAGGGGACTCAATGAGCAGTTCTTC
CDR3 length: 13; V gene: TRBV6-1; J gene: TRBJ2-7; D gene: TRBD1; CDR3 protein: CASRHRDSYEQYF; CDR3 DNA: TGTGCCAGCCGCCACCGGGACAGCTACGAGCAGTACTTC
CDR3 length: 13; V gene: TRBV6-5; J gene: TRBJ2-7; D gene: .; CDR3 protein: CASSYSWANEQYF; CDR3 DNA: TGTGCCAGCAGTTACTCGTGGGCCAACGAGCAGTACTTC
CDR3 length: 14; V gene: TRBV7-9; J gene: TRBJ1-2; D gene: .; CDR3 protein: CASSHWDTGYGYTF; CDR3 DNA: TGTGCCAGCAGCCATTGGGACACCGGCTATGGCTACACCTTC
CDR3 length: 16; V gene: TRBV4-1; J gene: TRBJ2-1; D gene: TRBD2; CDR3 protein: CASSLSLSGRLREQFF; CDR3 DNA: TGCGCCAGCAGCCTGTCCCTAAGCGGGAGACTCAGGGAGCAGTTCTTC
CDR3 length: 13; V gene: TRBV27; J gene: TRBJ1-1; D gene: .; CDR3 protein: CASSPTGSTEAFF; CDR3 DNA: TGTGCCAGCAGCCCCACAGGGAGCACTGAAGCTTTCTTT
CDR3 length: 15; V gene: TRBV30; J gene: TRBJ2-1; D gene: .; CDR3 protein: CAWSAFEPVVNEQFF; CDR3 DNA: TGTGCCTGGAGTGCCTTTGAGCCGGTGGTCAATGAGCAGTTCTTC
CDR3 length: 16; V gene: TRBV28; J gene: TRBJ2-2; D gene: TRBD1; CDR3 protein: CASSLWRTGTPGELFF; CDR3 DNA: TGTGCCAGCAGTTTATGGAGGACAGGGACCCCCGGGGAGCTGTTTTTT
CDR3 length: 16; V gene: TRBV5-4; J gene: TRBJ2-7; D gene: .; CDR3 protein: CASSWGGRLGSYEQYF; CDR3 DNA: TGTGCCAGCAGCTGGGGGGGCCGGCTCGGGTCCTACGAGCAGTACTTC